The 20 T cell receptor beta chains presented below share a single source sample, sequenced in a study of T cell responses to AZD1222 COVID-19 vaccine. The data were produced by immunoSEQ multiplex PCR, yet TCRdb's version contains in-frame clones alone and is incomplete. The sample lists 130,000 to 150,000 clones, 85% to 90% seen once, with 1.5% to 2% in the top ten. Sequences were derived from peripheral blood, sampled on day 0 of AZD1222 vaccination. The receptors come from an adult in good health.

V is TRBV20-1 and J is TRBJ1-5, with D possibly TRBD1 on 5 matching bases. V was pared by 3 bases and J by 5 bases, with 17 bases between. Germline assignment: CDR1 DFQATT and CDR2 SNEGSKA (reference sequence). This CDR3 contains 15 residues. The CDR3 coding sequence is TGCAGTGCTAGTGTTCAGGGCCGGGGAGATCAGCCCCAGCATTTT. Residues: CSASVQGRGDQPQHF.

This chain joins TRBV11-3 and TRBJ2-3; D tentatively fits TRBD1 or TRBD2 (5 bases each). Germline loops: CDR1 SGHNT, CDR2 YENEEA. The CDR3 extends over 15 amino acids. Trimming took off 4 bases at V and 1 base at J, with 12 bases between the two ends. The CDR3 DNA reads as TGTGCCAGCAGCTCGAGAGGGGAAGGCACAGATACGCAGTATTTT. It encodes CASSSRGEGTDTQYF.

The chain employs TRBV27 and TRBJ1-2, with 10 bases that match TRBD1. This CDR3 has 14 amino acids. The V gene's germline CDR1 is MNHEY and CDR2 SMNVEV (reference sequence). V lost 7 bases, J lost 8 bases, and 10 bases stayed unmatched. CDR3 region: CASTPGQGEYGYTF. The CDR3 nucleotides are TGTGCCAGCACCCCTGGACAGGGGGAATACGGCTACACCTTC.

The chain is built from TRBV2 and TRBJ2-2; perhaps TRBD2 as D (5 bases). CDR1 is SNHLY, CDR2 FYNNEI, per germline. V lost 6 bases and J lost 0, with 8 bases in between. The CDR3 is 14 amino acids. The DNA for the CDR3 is TGTGCCAGCAGGTCCGGGACGAACACCGGGGAGCTGTTTTTT. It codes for CASRSGTNTGELFF.

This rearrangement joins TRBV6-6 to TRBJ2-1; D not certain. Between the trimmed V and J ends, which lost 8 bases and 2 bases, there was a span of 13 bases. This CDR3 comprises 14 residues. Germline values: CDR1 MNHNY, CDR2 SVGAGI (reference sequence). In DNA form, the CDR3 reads TGTGCCAGCCATTTGACTTTTGCCTACAATGAGCAGTTCTTC. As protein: CASHLTFAYNEQFF.

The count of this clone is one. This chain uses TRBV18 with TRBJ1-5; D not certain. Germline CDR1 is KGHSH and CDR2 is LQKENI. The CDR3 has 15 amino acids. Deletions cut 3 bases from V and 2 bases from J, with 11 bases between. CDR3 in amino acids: CASSPGPLGNQPQHF. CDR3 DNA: TGTGCCAGCTCACCCGGGCCGCTGGGCAATCAGCCCCAGCATTTT.

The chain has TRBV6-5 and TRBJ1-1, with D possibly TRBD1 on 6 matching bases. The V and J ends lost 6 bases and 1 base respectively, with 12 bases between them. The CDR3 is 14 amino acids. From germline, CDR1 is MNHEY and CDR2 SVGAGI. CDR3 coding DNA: TGTGCCAGCAGGGAGCAGGGGACGAACACTGAAGCTTTCTTT. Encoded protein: CASREQGTNTEAFF.

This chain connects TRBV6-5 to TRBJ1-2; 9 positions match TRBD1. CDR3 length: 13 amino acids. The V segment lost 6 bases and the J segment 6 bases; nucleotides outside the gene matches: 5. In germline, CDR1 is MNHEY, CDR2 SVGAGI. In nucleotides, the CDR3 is TGTGCCAGCAGCGGGACAGGGCGCGATGGCTACACCTTC. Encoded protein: CASSGTGRDGYTF.

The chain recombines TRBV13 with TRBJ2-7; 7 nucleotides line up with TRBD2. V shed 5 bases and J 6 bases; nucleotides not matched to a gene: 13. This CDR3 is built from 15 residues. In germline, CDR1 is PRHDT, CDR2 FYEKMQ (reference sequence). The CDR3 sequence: CASSARGNGGAEQYF. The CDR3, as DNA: TGTGCCAGCAGCGCGCGGGGGAACGGGGGTGCCGAGCAGTACTTC.

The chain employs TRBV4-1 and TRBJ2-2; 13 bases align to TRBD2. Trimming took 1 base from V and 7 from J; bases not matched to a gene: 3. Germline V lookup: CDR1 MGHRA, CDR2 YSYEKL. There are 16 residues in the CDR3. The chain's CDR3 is CASSQGTSGGNGELFF. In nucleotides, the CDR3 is TGCGCCAGCAGCCAAGGGACTAGCGGGGGTAACGGGGAGCTGTTTTTT.

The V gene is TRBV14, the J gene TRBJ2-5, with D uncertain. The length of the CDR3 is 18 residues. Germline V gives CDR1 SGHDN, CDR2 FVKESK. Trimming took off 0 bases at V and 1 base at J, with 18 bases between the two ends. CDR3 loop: CASSQEVLGLLSQETQYF. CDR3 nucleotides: TGTGCCAGCAGCCAAGAAGTGCTTGGGTTGCTTTCCCAAGAGACCCAGTACTTC.

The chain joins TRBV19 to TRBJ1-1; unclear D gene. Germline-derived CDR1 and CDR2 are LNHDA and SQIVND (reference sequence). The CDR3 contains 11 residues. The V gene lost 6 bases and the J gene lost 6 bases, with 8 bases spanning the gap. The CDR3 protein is CASRVWAEAFF. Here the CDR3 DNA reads TGTGCCAGTAGGGTCTGGGCTGAAGCTTTCTTT.

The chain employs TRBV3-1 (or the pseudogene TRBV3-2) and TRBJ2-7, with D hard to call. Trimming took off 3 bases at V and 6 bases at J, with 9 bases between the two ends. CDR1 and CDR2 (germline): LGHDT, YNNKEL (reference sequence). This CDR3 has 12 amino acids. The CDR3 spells CASSHTYSEQYF. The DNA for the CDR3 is TGTGCCAGCAGCCACACATATTCCGAGCAGTACTTC.

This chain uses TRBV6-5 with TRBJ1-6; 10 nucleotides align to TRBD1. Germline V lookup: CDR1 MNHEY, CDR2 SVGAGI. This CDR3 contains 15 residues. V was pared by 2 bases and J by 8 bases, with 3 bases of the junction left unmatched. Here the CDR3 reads CASSYKGTGDSPLHF. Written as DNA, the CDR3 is TGTGCCAGCAGTTACAAGGGGACAGGGGATTCACCCCTCCACTTT.

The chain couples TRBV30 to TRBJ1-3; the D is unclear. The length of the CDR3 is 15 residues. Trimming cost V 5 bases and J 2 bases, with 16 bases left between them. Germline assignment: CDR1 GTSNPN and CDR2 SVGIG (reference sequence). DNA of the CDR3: TGTGCCTGGTCGCGCGGGGTCTCGCCTGGAAACACCATATATTTT. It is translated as CAWSRGVSPGNTIYF. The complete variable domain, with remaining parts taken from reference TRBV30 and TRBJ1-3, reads SQTIHQWPATLVQPVGSPLSLECTVEGTSNPNLYWYRQAAGRGLQLLFYSVGIGQISSEVPQNLSASRPQDRQFILSSKKLLLSDSGFYLCAWSRGVSPGNTIYFGEGSWLTVV.

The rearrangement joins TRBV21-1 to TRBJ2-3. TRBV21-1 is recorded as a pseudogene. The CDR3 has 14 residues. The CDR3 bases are TGTGCCAGCAGCAAAGAAAGGGGCACAGATACGCAGTATTTT. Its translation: CASSKERGTDTQYF.

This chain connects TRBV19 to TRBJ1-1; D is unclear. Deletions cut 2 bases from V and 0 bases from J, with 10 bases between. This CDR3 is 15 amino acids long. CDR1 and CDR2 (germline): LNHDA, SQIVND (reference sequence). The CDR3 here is CASSIREHMNTEAFF. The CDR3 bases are TGTGCCAGTAGTATAAGGGAGCACATGAACACTGAAGCTTTCTTT.

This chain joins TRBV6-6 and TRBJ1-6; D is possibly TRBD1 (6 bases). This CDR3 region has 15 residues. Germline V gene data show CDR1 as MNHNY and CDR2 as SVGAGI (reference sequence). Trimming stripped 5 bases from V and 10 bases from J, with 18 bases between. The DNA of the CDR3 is TGTGCCAGCAGTGCCACCCAGGGGCACGTCTCACCCCTCCACTTT. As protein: CASSATQGHVSPLHF.

Here the CDR3 DNA reads TGTGCCAGCAGCCCCCGGGGGGACAGGACCAAAAACATTCAGTACTTC. It is translated as CASSPRGDRTKNIQYF. This chain uses TRBV11-2 with TRBJ2-4, with D possibly TRBD1 on 8 matching bases. The V end was cut by 5 bases, the J end by 2 bases, with 16 bases between. The germline V gene has CDR1 SGHAT and CDR2 FQNNGV. The CDR3 has 16 amino acids. The whole variable domain, remainder taken from reference TRBV11-2 and TRBJ2-4, is EAGVAQSPRYKIIEKRQSVAFWCNPISGHATLYWYQQILGQGPKLLIQFQNNGVVDDSQLPKDRFSAERLKGVDSTLKIQPAKLEDSAVYLCASSPRGDRTKNIQYFGAGTRLSVL.

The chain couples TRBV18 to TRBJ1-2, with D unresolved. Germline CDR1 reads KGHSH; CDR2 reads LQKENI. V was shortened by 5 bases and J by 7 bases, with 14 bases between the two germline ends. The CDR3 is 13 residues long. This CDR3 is CASSATREAGYTF. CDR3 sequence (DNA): TGTGCCAGCTCAGCGACGCGGGAGGCTGGCTACACCTTC.